What follows are 7 T cell receptor beta chains derived from one specimen sequenced in a study of T cell repertoires in cytomegalovirus infection. These receptors' targets are unknown. From the reads, TCRdb called clonotypes with MiXCR, one entry per CDR3 protein. Here the sample spans roughly 730,000 distinct CDR3 sequences, approximately 33% being singletons. The specimen was cultured PBMCs, collected from culture after CMV antigen stimulation. These receptors were obtained from a human donor in good health (CMV status not recorded). Some clones in this sample may be carry-over from other donors' samples.

The chain carries TRBV6-2 or TRBV6-3 and TRBJ1-1; unclear D gene. Deletions cut 6 bases from V and 3 bases from J, with 11 bases between. CDR3 size: 13 residues. Germline loops: CDR1 MNHEY, CDR2 SVGEGT. The CDR3 DNA sequence: TGTGCCAGCAGACCCTCTGGGGACACTGAAGCTTTCTTT. It is translated as CASRPSGDTEAFF.

This clonotype occurred many times. V usage is TRBV7-2 and J usage is TRBJ2-3; TRBD2 might be the D (5 bases). The CDR3 extends over 13 amino acids. Trimming pared 3 bases from V and 6 bases from J, leaving 10 bases between. Germline V CDR1 and CDR2: SGHTA, FQGNSA. The CDR3 DNA sequence: TGTGCCAGCAGCTTTATGGAGGTGGATACGCAGTATTTT. Its translation is CASSFMEVDTQYF.

At least ten counts were recorded for this clonotype. The chain employs TRBV7-2 and TRBJ2-7; 9 positions match TRBD2. The CDR3 is 13 residues long. With V trimmed by 4 bases and J by 5 bases, 3 bases remained unmatched. Germline CDR1 SGHTA, CDR2 FQGNSA. The CDR3 is CASSSAGGDEQYF. DNA for the CDR3: TGTGCCAGCAGCTCAGCGGGGGGCGACGAGCAGTACTTC.

DNA for the CDR3: TGCAGTGCTAGAGAGAGAATAGCGGGCACGGCCCAGTACTTC. Translating it yields CSARERIAGTAQYF. V is TRBV20-1 and J is TRBJ2-5; 7 bases match TRBD2. CDR1 is DFQATT, CDR2 SNEGSKA, per germline (reference sequence). CDR3 length equals 14 residues. Trimming took 0 bases from V and 9 from J; bases not matched to a gene: 10.

This clonotype was counted between two and nine times. The chain combines TRBV4-2 with TRBJ1-1; D gene ambiguous. Trimming shortened V by 1 base and J by 1 base, and 10 bases separated the two germline ends. The CDR3 loop spans 15 amino acids. CDR1 is LGHNA, CDR2 YNFKEQ, per germline. This CDR3 reads CASSQVANSNTEAFF. CDR3 coding DNA: TGTGCCAGCAGCCAAGTTGCTAACTCGAACACTGAAGCTTTCTTT.

The chain joins TRBV7-2 to TRBJ1-3; D remains unclear. Germline V lookup: CDR1 SGHTA, CDR2 FQGNSA. The CDR3 is 15 residues long. V gave up 7 bases and J gave up 3 bases, with 16 bases separating them. CDR3 in DNA: TGTGCCAGCACCTATTCAGTAACGGGTGGAAACACCATATATTTT. Translation gives CASTYSVTGGNTIYF.

This chain connects TRBV20-1 to TRBJ2-4; no reliable D call. In germline, CDR1 is DFQATT, CDR2 SNEGSKA (reference sequence). CDR3 length: 15 residues. The ends were cut back, 0 bases at V and 3 bases at J, with 12 bases in the middle. CDR3: CSARDRGARKNIQYF. In DNA form, the CDR3 reads TGCAGTGCTAGAGATCGCGGAGCCCGCAAAAACATTCAGTACTTC.